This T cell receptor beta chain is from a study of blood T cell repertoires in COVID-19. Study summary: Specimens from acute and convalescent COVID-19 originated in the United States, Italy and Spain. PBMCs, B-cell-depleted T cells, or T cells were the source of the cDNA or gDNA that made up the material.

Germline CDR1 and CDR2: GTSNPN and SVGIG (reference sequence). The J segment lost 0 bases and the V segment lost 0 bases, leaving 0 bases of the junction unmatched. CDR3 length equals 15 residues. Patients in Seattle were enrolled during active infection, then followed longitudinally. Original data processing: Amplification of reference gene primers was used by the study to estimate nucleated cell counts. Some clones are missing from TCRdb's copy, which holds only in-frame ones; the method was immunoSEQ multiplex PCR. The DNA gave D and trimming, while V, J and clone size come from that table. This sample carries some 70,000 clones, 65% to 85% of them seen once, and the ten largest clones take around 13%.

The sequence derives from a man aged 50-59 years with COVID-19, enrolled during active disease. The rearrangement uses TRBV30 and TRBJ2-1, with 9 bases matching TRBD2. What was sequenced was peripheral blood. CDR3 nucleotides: TGTGCCTGGAGTGTACTAGCGGGCTCCTACAATGAGCAGTTCTTC. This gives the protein CAWSVLAGSYNEQFF.